This is a list of T cell receptor beta chains from one sample in a study of cytomegalovirus exposure and HLA in healthy donors. Data came from immunoSEQ multiplex PCR; TCRdb stores just in-frame clones and leaves some out. Found here are around 120,000 clones, 86% of them singletons; the top ten hold around 5%. Sequencing was carried out using PBMCs. The receptor set was obtained from a man aged 18 to 35 in good health and CMV-seronegative. CDR3s include the opening cysteine and the closing phenylalanine or tryptophan. Each record gives: CDR3 length, V gene, D gene, CDR3 protein. A D gene is named only where the DNA matches it firmly.

18 TRBV29-1 - CSVEDGLRRQGQAYGYTF
22 TRBV28 - CASSNTGMDPRPDEHVNTEAFF
13 TRBV6-6 - CASNTYTNTFQYF
19 TRBV13 TRBD2 CASSLGGLAGGRRNNEQFF
14 TRBV6-1 TRBD1 CASNQRTGLLRAFF
13 TRBV13 - CASSLLESYGYTF
17 TRBV7-9 TRBD1 CASSGAGGQVANEKLFF
17 TRBV11-2 TRBD2 CASSHQPGLAGWYEQYF
13 TRBV30 TRBD1 CAWSVQGNGGYTF
14 TRBV9 - CASSVVLNTGELFF
15 TRBV13 TRBD1 CASSPRTGDVSGYTF